These T cell receptor beta chains were read from a single sample in a study of tumor and adjacent non-tumor tissue in lung cancer. Each CDR3 protein gets one entry after TCRdb re-called the multiplex PCR reads with MiXCR. The table has approximately 110,000 distinct CDR3 sequences, 75% seen once. Sequencing was performed on lung tumor tissue. These receptors were collected from an older woman with non-small cell lung cancer. The CDR3 runs from the conserved cysteine through the conserved F or W. Fields, in order: D gene, clone size, CDR3 length, V gene, J gene, CDR3 protein, CDR3 DNA. D genes are given only for firm matches. Not all rows give a size; the values are once, few, many and, for expanded clones, a class.

D gene: NA
clone size: once
CDR3 length: 15
V gene: TRBV11-1
J gene: TRBJ2-1
CDR3 protein: CAGSYRTVMGNEQFF
CDR3 DNA: TGTGCCGGCAGCTACCGGACAGTTATGGGGAATGAGCAGTTCTTC

D gene: TRBD1
clone size: once
CDR3 length: 15
V gene: TRBV28
J gene: TRBJ2-4
CDR3 protein: CTSSLGGTGIAKQYF
CDR3 DNA: TGTACCAGCAGTTTAGGGGGGACAGGGATAGCGAAGCAGTACTTC

D gene: NA
clone size: NA
CDR3 length: 13
V gene: TRBV20-1
J gene: TRBJ2-6
CDR3 protein: CSARVSGAYVLTF
CDR3 DNA: TGCAGTGCTCGGGTCTCTGGGGCCTACGTCCTGACTTTC

D gene: TRBD2
clone size: NA
CDR3 length: 17
V gene: TRBV4-3
J gene: TRBJ2-1
CDR3 protein: CASSQGLAGHKANEQLF
CDR3 DNA: TGCGCCAGCAGCCAAGGACTAGCGGGACATAAGGCCAATGAACAGCTCTTC

D gene: TRBD2
clone size: NA
CDR3 length: 16
V gene: TRBV4-2
J gene: TRBJ2-2
CDR3 protein: CASSQDAGGNAGELFF
CDR3 DNA: TGTGCCAGCAGCCAAGATGCGGGGGGGAACGCCGGGGAGCTGTTTTTT

D gene: TRBD2
clone size: many
CDR3 length: 16
V gene: TRBV20-1
J gene: TRBJ2-7
CDR3 protein: CSAKGTSGSAVYEQYF
CDR3 DNA: TGCAGTGCTAAGGGGACTAGCGGGAGTGCTGTGTACGAGCAGTACTTC

D gene: NA
clone size: many
CDR3 length: 15
V gene: TRBV6-2/TRBV6-3
J gene: TRBJ1-2
CDR3 protein: CASRYAPTTYYGYTF
CDR3 DNA: TGTGCCAGCAGATACGCACCAACGACCTACTATGGCTACACCTTC

D gene: NA
clone size: NA
CDR3 length: 14
V gene: TRBV11-1
J gene: TRBJ2-1
CDR3 protein: CASGRGSSYNGQFF
CDR3 DNA: TGTGCCAGCGGCCGGGGAAGCTCCTACAATGGGCAGTTCTTC

D gene: TRBD1
clone size: NA
CDR3 length: 15
V gene: TRBV6-1
J gene: TRBJ2-6
CDR3 protein: CATYRGNSGANILTF
CDR3 DNA: TGTGCCACCTACAGGGGAAACTCTGGGGCCAACATCCTGACTTTC

D gene: NA
clone size: NA
CDR3 length: 14
V gene: TRBV12-3/TRBV12-4
J gene: TRBJ2-7
CDR3 protein: CASSLMPGVYEQYF
CDR3 DNA: TGTGCCAGCAGTTTAATGCCAGGAGTATACGAGCAGTACTTC

D gene: NA
clone size: NA
CDR3 length: 14
V gene: TRBV6-1
J gene: TRBJ2-2
CDR3 protein: CDSSYYMNTGELFF
CDR3 DNA: TGTGACAGCAGTTATTACATGAACACCGGGGAGCTGTTCTTT

D gene: NA
clone size: NA
CDR3 length: 15
V gene: TRBV6-5
J gene: TRBJ2-1
CDR3 protein: CVSSPARSSFNEQFF
CDR3 DNA: TGTGTCAGCAGCCCCGCGCGGAGCTCCTTCAATGAGCAGTTCTTC

D gene: NA
clone size: NA
CDR3 length: 18
V gene: TRBV11-3
J gene: TRBJ1-1
CDR3 protein: CTSSLIGPPGRMNTEVFF
CDR3 DNA: TGTACCAGCAGCTTAATTGGGCCGCCTGGACGGATGAACACTGAAGTTTTCTTT

D gene: NA
clone size: many
CDR3 length: 14
V gene: TRBV10-3
J gene: TRBJ2-5
CDR3 protein: CAIARTRGQETQYF
CDR3 DNA: TGTGCCATCGCCCGGACTAGGGGGCAAGAGACCCAGTACTTC

D gene: NA
clone size: NA
CDR3 length: 15
V gene: TRBV11-2
J gene: TRBJ1-3
CDR3 protein: CASREAVSFGNTIYF
CDR3 DNA: TGTGCCAGCAGGGAGGCAGTCAGCTTCGGAAACACCATATATTTT

D gene: NA
clone size: NA
CDR3 length: 11
V gene: TRBV29-1
J gene: TRBJ2-5
CDR3 protein: CSDPRGKTPYF
CDR3 DNA: TGCAGCGATCCCCGAGGGAAGACCCCGTACTTC

D gene: NA
clone size: NA
CDR3 length: 16
V gene: TRBV4-2
J gene: TRBJ1-4
CDR3 protein: CASSHDRLRGNEKLFF
CDR3 DNA: TGTGCCAGCAGCCATGATAGACTCCGAGGGAATGAAAAGCTGTTTTTT

D gene: NA
clone size: NA
CDR3 length: 13
V gene: TRBV11-2
J gene: TRBJ2-7
CDR3 protein: CASIPLTDGWQYF
CDR3 DNA: TGTGCCAGCATCCCGTTGACGGATGGATGGCAGTACTTC

D gene: NA
clone size: NA
CDR3 length: 14
V gene: TRBV20-1
J gene: TRBJ1-5
CDR3 protein: CSADAQTSNQPQHF
CDR3 DNA: TGCAGTGCTGATGCACAAACTAGCAATCAGCCCCAGCATTTT

D gene: NA
clone size: few
CDR3 length: 14
V gene: TRBV5-1
J gene: TRBJ1-6
CDR3 protein: CASSRDTGREALHF
CDR3 DNA: TGCGCCAGCAGCCGGGACACCGGAAGGGAGGCCCTCCACTTT

D gene: NA
clone size: NA
CDR3 length: 16
V gene: TRBV10-2
J gene: TRBJ2-1
CDR3 protein: CASVGRRRTSYNEQFF
CDR3 DNA: TGCGCCAGCGTAGGAAGGCGGAGGACCTCATACAATGAGCAGTTCTTC

D gene: TRBD2
clone size: NA
CDR3 length: 15
V gene: TRBV29-1
J gene: TRBJ2-5
CDR3 protein: CRVGGRRGGQETQYF
CDR3 DNA: TGCAGGGTTGGCGGGAGACGGGGGGGACAAGAGACCCAATACTTC

D gene: TRBD2
clone size: NA
CDR3 length: 17
V gene: TRBV11-3
J gene: TRBJ2-1
CDR3 protein: CTSSLELTSGNHDEQSF
CDR3 DNA: TGTACCAGCAGCTTAGAGTTGACTAGCGGGAACCACGATGAGCAGTCCTTC

D gene: NA
clone size: NA
CDR3 length: 16
V gene: TRBV11-2
J gene: TRBJ2-7
CDR3 protein: CASSLDDGGQFYEQYF
CDR3 DNA: TGTGCCAGCAGCTTAGACGATGGGGGGCAATTCTACGAGCAGTACTTC

D gene: NA
clone size: once
CDR3 length: 17
V gene: TRBV4-3
J gene: TRBJ2-6
CDR3 protein: CARSQDRAGTGANILTF
CDR3 DNA: TGCGCCAGAAGCCAAGATCGGGCGGGAACCGGGGCCAACATCCTGACTTTC

D gene: NA
clone size: few
CDR3 length: 14
V gene: TRBV11-3
J gene: TRBJ2-7
CDR3 protein: CASSLGTGIYEQYF
CDR3 DNA: TGTGCCAGTAGCTTAGGTACGGGAATCTACGAGCAGTACTTC

D gene: TRBD1
clone size: many
CDR3 length: 14
V gene: TRBV6-2/TRBV6-3
J gene: TRBJ1-2
CDR3 protein: CASSETQGYYGYTF
CDR3 DNA: TGTGCCAGCAGTGAAACACAGGGGTACTATGGCTACACCTTC

D gene: NA
clone size: NA
CDR3 length: 14
V gene: TRBV6-2/TRBV6-3
J gene: TRBJ2-3
CDR3 protein: CASKRIAPTDTQYF
CDR3 DNA: TGTGCCAGCAAGCGGATAGCTCCTACAGATACGCAGTATTTT

D gene: TRBD2
clone size: once
CDR3 length: 16
V gene: TRBV20-1
J gene: TRBJ2-4
CDR3 protein: CTARDRGAGGMDTQYF
CDR3 DNA: TGCACTGCTAGAGATAGGGGAGCGGGAGGAATGGACACTCAATACTTC

D gene: NA
clone size: NA
CDR3 length: 14
V gene: TRBV5-6
J gene: TRBJ2-7
CDR3 protein: CVSSPGTSHYEQYF
CDR3 DNA: TGTGTCAGCAGCCCTGGGACCTCTCACTACGAGCAGTACTTC

D gene: NA
clone size: NA
CDR3 length: 16
V gene: TRBV6-5
J gene: TRBJ2-7
CDR3 protein: CASSYLPSEASYEQYF
CDR3 DNA: TGTGCCAGTAGTTACCTTCCCAGCGAGGCCTCCTACGAGCAGTACTTC

D gene: NA
clone size: NA
CDR3 length: 19
V gene: TRBV20-1
J gene: TRBJ1-4
CDR3 protein: CSATFGEPGGGATNEKLFF
CDR3 DNA: TGCAGTGCTACCTTTGGGGAGCCCGGGGGGGGCGCAACAAATGAAAAACTGTTTTTT

D gene: NA
clone size: once
CDR3 length: 12
V gene: TRBV12-3/TRBV12-4
J gene: TRBJ2-1
CDR3 protein: CSSRIGYNEQFF
CDR3 DNA: TGTTCCAGCAGGATAGGTTATAATGAGCAGTTCTTC

D gene: TRBD1
clone size: NA
CDR3 length: 15
V gene: TRBV6-2/TRBV6-3
J gene: TRBJ2-1
CDR3 protein: CTSSPRRDSYNKQFF
CDR3 DNA: TGTACCAGCAGCCCTAGACGGGACAGCTACAATAAGCAGTTCTTC

D gene: NA
clone size: once
CDR3 length: 13
V gene: TRBV12-3/TRBV12-4
J gene: TRBJ2-1
CDR3 protein: CTSSWGVSSEQFF
CDR3 DNA: TGTACCAGCAGTTGGGGGGTCTCCAGTGAGCAGTTCTTC

D gene: NA
clone size: NA
CDR3 length: 14
V gene: TRBV6-5
J gene: TRBJ1-2
CDR3 protein: CAGSYSFRYYGFTF
CDR3 DNA: TGTGCCGGCAGTTACTCGTTCAGATACTATGGCTTCACCTTC

D gene: TRBD1
clone size: many
CDR3 length: 14
V gene: TRBV10-2
J gene: TRBJ2-7
CDR3 protein: CASSWDRETYEQYF
CDR3 DNA: TGCGCCAGCAGTTGGGACAGGGAGACCTACGAGCAGTACTTC

D gene: TRBD1
clone size: NA
CDR3 length: 15
V gene: TRBV6-6
J gene: TRBJ2-7
CDR3 protein: CASSHRTGGDYVQYF
CDR3 DNA: TGTGCCAGCAGTCACCGGACAGGGGGAGACTACGTACAGTACTTC

D gene: TRBD1
clone size: once
CDR3 length: 16
V gene: TRBV6-5
J gene: TRBJ1-6
CDR3 protein: CASSYSFGTGNSLLHF
CDR3 DNA: TGTGCCAGCAGTTACTCGTTCGGGACAGGAAATTCACTCCTCCACTTT

D gene: NA
clone size: NA
CDR3 length: 12
V gene: TRBV20-1
J gene: TRBJ1-2
CDR3 protein: CSATRGMDVYTF
CDR3 DNA: TGCAGTGCTACGAGGGGGATGGATGTCTACACCTTC

D gene: TRBD1
clone size: NA
CDR3 length: 16
V gene: TRBV11-2
J gene: TRBJ2-1
CDR3 protein: CACSRPGQHSYNEQFF
CDR3 DNA: TGTGCCTGCAGCAGACCGGGACAGCACTCCTACAATGAGCAGTTCTTC